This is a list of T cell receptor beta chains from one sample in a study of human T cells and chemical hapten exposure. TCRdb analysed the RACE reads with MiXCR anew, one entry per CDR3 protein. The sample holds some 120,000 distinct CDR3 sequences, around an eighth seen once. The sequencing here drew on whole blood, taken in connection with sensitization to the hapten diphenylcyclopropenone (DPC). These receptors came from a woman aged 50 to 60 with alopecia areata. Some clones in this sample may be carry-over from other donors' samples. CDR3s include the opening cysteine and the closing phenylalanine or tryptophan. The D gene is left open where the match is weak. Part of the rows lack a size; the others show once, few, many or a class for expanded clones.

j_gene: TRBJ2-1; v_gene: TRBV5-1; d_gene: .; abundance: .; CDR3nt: TGCGCCAGCAGCTTGACAGGGACCTACAATGAGCAGTTCTTC; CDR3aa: CASSLTGTYNEQFF
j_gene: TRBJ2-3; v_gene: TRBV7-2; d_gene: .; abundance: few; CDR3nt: TGTGCCAGCAGCTTAGCTTCACACACAGATACGCAGTATTTT; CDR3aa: CASSLASHTDTQYF
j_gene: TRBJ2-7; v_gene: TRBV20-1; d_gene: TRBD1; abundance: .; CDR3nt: TGCAGTGCAAGACAGGGAAGCTTCTCCTACGAGCAGTACTTC; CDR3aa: CSARQGSFSYEQYF
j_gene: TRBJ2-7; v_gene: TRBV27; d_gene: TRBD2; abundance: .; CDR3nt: TGTGCCAGCAGTTCAAGGACTAGCGGAGGGTATTGGTACTTC; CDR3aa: CASSSRTSGGYWYF
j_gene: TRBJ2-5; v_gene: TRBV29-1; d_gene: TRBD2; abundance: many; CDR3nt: TGCAGCGCGGGGACTAGCGGCCAAGAGACCCAGTACTTC; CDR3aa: CSAGTSGQETQYF
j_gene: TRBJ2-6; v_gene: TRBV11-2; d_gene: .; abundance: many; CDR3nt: TGTGCCAGCAGGCCCGGATGGGCCAACGTCCTGACTTTC; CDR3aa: CASRPGWANVLTF
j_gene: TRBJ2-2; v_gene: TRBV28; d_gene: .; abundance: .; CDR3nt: TGTGCCAGCAGCCCTCCCCCCGGGACGGGGACCGGGGAGCTGTTTTTT; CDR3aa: CASSPPPGTGTGELFF
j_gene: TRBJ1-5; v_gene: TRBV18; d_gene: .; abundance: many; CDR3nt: TGTGCCAGCTCACCACCATCCTCAGCGATCGGACAGCCCCAGCATTTT; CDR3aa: CASSPPSSAIGQPQHF
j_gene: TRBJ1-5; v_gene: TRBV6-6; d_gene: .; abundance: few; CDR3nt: TGTGCCAGCAGTTACGGGCAGGGGAGAGCCTTT; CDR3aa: CASSYGQGRAF
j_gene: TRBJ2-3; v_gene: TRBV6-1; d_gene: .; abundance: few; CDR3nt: TGTGCCAGCAGTGAACAGACTAGGGATACGCAGTATTTT; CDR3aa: CASSEQTRDTQYF
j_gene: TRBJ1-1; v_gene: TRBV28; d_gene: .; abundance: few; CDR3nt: TGTGCCAGCTCGGGGGGGAACACTGAAGCTTTCTTT; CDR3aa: CASSGGNTEAFF
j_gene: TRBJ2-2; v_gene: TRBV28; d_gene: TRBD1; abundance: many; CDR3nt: TGTGCCAGCAGTTTCCTTACAGGGGATCGGACCGGGGAGCTGTTTTTT; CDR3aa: CASSFLTGDRTGELFF
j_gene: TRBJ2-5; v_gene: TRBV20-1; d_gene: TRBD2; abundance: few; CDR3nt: TGCAGTGCTAGGCCGTTTCTTAGCGGGAGTAGGAAAGAGACCCAGTACTTC; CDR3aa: CSARPFLSGSRKETQYF
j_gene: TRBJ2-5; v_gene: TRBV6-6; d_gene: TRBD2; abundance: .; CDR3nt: TGTGCCAGCAGTTCATCGGGAGGTCTGGAGGCCCAGTACTTC; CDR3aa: CASSSSGGLEAQYF
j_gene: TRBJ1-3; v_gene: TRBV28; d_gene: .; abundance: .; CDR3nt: TGTGCCAGCAGTTTCGAGGGGTGGTCTGGAAACACCATATATTTT; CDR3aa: CASSFEGWSGNTIYF
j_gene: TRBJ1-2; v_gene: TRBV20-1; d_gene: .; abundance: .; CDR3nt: TGCAGTGCAGGGGGAGTGGATGGCTACACCTTC; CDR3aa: CSAGGVDGYTF
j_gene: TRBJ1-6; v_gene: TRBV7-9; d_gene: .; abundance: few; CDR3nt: TGTGCCAGCAGCCCCGGAGATTCACCCCTCCACTTT; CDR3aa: CASSPGDSPLHF
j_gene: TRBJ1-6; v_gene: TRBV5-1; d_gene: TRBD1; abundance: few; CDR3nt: TGCGCCAGCAGTCGGACAGGGGATAATTCACCCCTCCACTTT; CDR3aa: CASSRTGDNSPLHF
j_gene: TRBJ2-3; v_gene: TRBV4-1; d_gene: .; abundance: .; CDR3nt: TGCGCCAGCAGCCTGAGGGGAAGGGGCAGCACAGATACGCAGTATTTT; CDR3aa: CASSLRGRGSTDTQYF
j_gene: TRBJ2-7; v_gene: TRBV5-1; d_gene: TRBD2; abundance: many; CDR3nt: TGCGCCAGCAGCTTGGCCCCCCGGACTAGTCCTTACTACGAGCAGTACTTC; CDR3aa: CASSLAPRTSPYYEQYF
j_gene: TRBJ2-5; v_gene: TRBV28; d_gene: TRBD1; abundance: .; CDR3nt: TGTGCCAGCAGAGTACAGGGGTGGGAGACCCAGTACTTC; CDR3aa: CASRVQGWETQYF
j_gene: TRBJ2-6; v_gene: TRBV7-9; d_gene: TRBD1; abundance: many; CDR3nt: TGTGCCAGCAGCGCGTGGACAGGGGAGTGGAGTCACTCTGGGGCCAACGTCCTGACTTTC; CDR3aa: CASSAWTGEWSHSGANVLTF
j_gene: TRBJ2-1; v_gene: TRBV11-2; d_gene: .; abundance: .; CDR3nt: TGTGCCACTACCGGGACGGTCAATGAGCAGTTCTTC; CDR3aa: CATTGTVNEQFF
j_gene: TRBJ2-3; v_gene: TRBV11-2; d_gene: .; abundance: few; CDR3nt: TGTGCCAGCGGGAGGGGGGGCACAGATACGCAGTATTTT; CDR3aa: CASGRGGTDTQYF
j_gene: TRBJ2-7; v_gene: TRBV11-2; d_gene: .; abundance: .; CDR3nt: TGTGCCAGCAGCTTCGGGTCTGTGACTAGGTCCTACGAGCAGTACTTC; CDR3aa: CASSFGSVTRSYEQYF
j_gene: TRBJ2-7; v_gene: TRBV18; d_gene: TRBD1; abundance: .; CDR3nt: TGTGCCAGCTCACCACTAGGACAGGGATTAAGCTCCTACGAGCAGTACTTC; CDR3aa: CASSPLGQGLSSYEQYF
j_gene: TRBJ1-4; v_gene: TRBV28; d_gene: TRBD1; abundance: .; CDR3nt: TGTGCCAGCAGTTTTGGTGGGACAGGTGAAAAACTGTTTTTT; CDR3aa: CASSFGGTGEKLFF
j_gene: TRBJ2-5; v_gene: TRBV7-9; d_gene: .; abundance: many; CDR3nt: TGTGCCAGCAGCTCAATAGCGGAGACCCAGTACTTC; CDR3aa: CASSSIAETQYF
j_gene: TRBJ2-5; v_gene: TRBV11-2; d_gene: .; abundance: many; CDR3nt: TGTGCCAGCAGCTTTCCCGCGGAGACCCAGTACTTC; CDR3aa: CASSFPAETQYF
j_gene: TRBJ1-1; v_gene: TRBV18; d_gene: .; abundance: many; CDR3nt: TGTGCCAGCTCAAGCGGAATGAACACTGAAGCTTTCTTT; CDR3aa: CASSSGMNTEAFF
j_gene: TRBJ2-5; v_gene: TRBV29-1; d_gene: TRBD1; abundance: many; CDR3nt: TGCAGCTCCGAGGGATCAGGGGGTCCTGTGAAGACCCAGTACTTC; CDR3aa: CSSEGSGGPVKTQYF
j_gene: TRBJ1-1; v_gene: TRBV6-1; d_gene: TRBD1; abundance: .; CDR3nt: TGTGCCAGCAGACCGCCCTTGGGACAGGGCAACACTGAAGCTTTCTTT; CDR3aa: CASRPPLGQGNTEAFF
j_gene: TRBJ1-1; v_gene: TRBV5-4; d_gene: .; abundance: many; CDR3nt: TGTGCCAGCAGCTTGGCGTTATTCGGCACTGAAGCTTTCTTT; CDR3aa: CASSLALFGTEAFF
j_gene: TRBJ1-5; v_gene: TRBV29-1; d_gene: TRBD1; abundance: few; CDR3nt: TGCAGCGTTGTATACAGGGGAGATCAGCCCCAGCATTTT; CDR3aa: CSVVYRGDQPQHF
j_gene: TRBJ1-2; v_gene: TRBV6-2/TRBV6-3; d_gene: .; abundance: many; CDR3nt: TGTGCCAGCAGGAAGGACAGCACCTATGGCTACACCTTC; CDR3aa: CASRKDSTYGYTF
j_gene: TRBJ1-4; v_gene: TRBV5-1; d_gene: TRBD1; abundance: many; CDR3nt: TGCGCCAGCACACCCGGGGACAGGGGAAATGAAAAACTGTTTTTT; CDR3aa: CASTPGDRGNEKLFF
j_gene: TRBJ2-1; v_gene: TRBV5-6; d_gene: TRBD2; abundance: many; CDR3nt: TGTGCCAGCAGCTTGTTAGCGGGAGTAAACAATGAGCAGTTCTTC; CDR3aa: CASSLLAGVNNEQFF
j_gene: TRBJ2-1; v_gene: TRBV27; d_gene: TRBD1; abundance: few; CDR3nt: TGTGCCAGCAGTTTTGGACAGGGGGAGGTTGAGCAGTTCTTC; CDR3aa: CASSFGQGEVEQFF
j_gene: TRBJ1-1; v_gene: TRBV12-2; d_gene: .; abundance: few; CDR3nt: TGTGCAAGTCGCGTAGGGGGGCCGTTAGGTGAAGCTTTCTTT; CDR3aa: CASRVGGPLGEAFF
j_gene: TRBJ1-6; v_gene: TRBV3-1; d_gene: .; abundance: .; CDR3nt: TGTGCCAGCAGCCAAGGGCCACCCACGGGACACTCACCCCTCCACTTT; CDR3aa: CASSQGPPTGHSPLHF
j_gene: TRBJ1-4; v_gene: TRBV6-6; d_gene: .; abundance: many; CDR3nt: TGTGCCAGCAGTTACGGGTCTCCCAATGAAAAACTGTTTTTT; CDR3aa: CASSYGSPNEKLFF
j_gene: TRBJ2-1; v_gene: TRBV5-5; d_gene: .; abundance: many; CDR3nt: TGTGCCAGCAGCTTGACCCGGGTTGGGTACAATGAGCAGTTCTTC; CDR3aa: CASSLTRVGYNEQFF
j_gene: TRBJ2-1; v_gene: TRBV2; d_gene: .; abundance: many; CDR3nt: TGTGCCAGCAACGGCCGAAGCTCCTACAATGAGCAGTTCTTC; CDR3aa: CASNGRSSYNEQFF
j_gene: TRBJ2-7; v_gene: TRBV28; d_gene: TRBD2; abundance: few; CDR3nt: TGTGCCAGCGGCATAGCGGGGGGGGAGTACGAGCAGTACTTC; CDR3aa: CASGIAGGEYEQYF
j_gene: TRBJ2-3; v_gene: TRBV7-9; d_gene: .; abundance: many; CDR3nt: TGTGCCAGCAGCCGTGGGACACCCCGTAGCACAGATACGCAGTATTTT; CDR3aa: CASSRGTPRSTDTQYF
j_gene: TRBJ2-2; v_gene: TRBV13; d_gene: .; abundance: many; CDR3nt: TGTGCCAGCAGCTTACGACAGGGGGAGCTGTTTTTT; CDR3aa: CASSLRQGELFF
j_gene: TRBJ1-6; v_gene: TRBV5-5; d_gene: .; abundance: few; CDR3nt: TGTGCCAGCAGCTCCGGGGGGCGTAATTCACCCCTCCACTTT; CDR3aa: CASSSGGRNSPLHF
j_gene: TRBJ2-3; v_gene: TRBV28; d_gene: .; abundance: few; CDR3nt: TGTGCCAGCAGTTTACCAGGGGTCACAGATACGCAGTATTTT; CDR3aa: CASSLPGVTDTQYF
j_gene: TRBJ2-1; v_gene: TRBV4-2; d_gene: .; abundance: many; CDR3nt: TGTGCCAGCAGCCAAGATCTGGTTAAGCAGTTCTTC; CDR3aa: CASSQDLVKQFF
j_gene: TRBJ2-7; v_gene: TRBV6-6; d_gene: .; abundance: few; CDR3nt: TGTGCCAGCAGTCTTAATGGACGGTCCTACGAGCAGTACTTC; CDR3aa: CASSLNGRSYEQYF
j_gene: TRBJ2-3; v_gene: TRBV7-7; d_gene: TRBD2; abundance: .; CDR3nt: TGTGCCAGCAGCCGAGGGACTAGCACCACAGATACGCAGTATTTT; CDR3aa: CASSRGTSTTDTQYF